A selection of T cell receptor beta chains follows, all from one sample in a study of blood T cell repertoires in COVID-19. Repertoires were generated with immunoSEQ multiplex PCR, while TCRdb's copy carries only in-frame clones and drops some. This sample has 30,000 to 45,000 clones; roughly 86% occur once, and the top ten carry more than 7%. The sample was peripheral blood. Source of these receptors: a human donor in a cohort sampled during active COVID-19. Both conserved end residues are part of each CDR3. D genes are given only for firm matches. A clone size is listed for some rows: how often the clone was seen (once, few, many), or a class if it is expanded.

abundance	v_gene	j_gene	d_gene	CDR3aa	CDR3nt
-	TRBV19	TRBJ1-5	-	CASSMGGGVRDQPQHF	TGTGCCAGTAGTATGGGAGGGGGAGTTCGTGATCAGCCCCAGCATTTT
-	TRBV19	TRBJ2-3	TRBD1	CASSISHGTGLDTQYF	TGTGCCAGTAGTATATCGCACGGGACAGGATTAGATACGCAGTATTTT
-	TRBV21-1	TRBJ1-1	-	CASSTILENTEAFF	TGTGCCAGCAGCACTATTCTAGAGAACACTGAAGCTTTCTTT
-	TRBV5-1	TRBJ2-1	-	CASSLGLSTVEEQFF	TGCGCCAGCAGCTTGGGCCTGTCCACGGTAGAGGAGCAGTTCTTC
-	TRBV18	TRBJ2-7	-	CASSPRLGRGPDEQYF	TGTGCCAGCTCACCACGCTTGGGGCGGGGCCCCGACGAGCAGTACTTC
-	TRBV11-2	TRBJ2-7	-	CASSLVRGSGEQYF	TGTGCCAGCAGCTTAGTGCGGGGCAGTGGGGAGCAGTACTTC
-	TRBV19	TRBJ2-7	TRBD1	CASSSRTGPKNF	TGTGCCAGTAGTTCCAGGACAGGGCCTAAGAACTTC
-	TRBV7-9	TRBJ2-2	TRBD1	CASSIGQGRTGELFF	TGTGCCAGCAGCATTGGACAGGGTAGAACCGGGGAGCTGTTTTTT
once	TRBV19	TRBJ1-4	-	CASSMVQGKTAELFF	TGTGCCAGTAGTATGGTACAGGGAAAAACGGCAGAACTGTTTTTT
-	TRBV7-8	TRBJ1-1	-	CASSCPTENTEAFF	TGTGCCAGCAGCTGCCCGACAGAGAACACTGAAGCTTTCTTT
-	TRBV6-5	TRBJ2-5	TRBD1	CASARDSQETQYF	TGTGCCAGCGCAAGGGACAGTCAAGAGACCCAGTACTTC
-	TRBV28	TRBJ1-5	-	CASSLFRLDSNQPQHF	TGTGCCAGCAGTTTATTTAGACTGGATAGCAATCAGCCCCAGCATTTT
-	TRBV4-1	TRBJ1-1	-	CASNPNPGTEAFF	TGCGCCAGCAACCCTAACCCCGGGACTGAAGCTTTCTTT
-	TRBV7-9	TRBJ2-7	TRBD1	CASSLAGQGYEQYF	TGTGCCAGCAGCTTAGCCGGACAGGGCTACGAGCAGTACTTC
once	TRBV5-5	TRBJ2-1	-	CASSLLQGNEQFF	TGTGCCAGCAGCTTGCTTCAGGGGAATGAGCAGTTCTTC
once	TRBV29-1	TRBJ2-5	TRBD2	CSVWDSGSGETQYF	TGCAGCGTTTGGGATAGCGGGAGTGGGGAGACCCAGTACTTC
-	TRBV5-1	TRBJ2-7	TRBD2	CASSHSGRRYEQYF	TGCGCCAGCAGCCATAGCGGGAGGCGCTACGAGCAGTACTTC
-	TRBV10-3	TRBJ2-1	-	CAIRRSPYNEQFF	TGTGCCATCAGACGGAGCCCCTACAATGAGCAGTTCTTC
few	TRBV19	TRBJ1-3	TRBD1	CASTPRGQGRTGNTIYF	TGTGCCAGTACCCCTAGGGGACAGGGGCGAACTGGAAACACCATATATTTT
-	TRBV6-2/TRBV6-3	TRBJ2-1	TRBD2	CASSYLNELWLAGATYNEQFF	TGTGCCAGCAGTTACCTCAATGAACTTTGGCTAGCGGGAGCGACCTACAATGAGCAGTTCTTC
-	TRBV3-1/TRBV3-2	TRBJ1-1	-	CASSHPPDTYTEAFF	TGTGCCAGCAGCCACCCTCCGGACACCTACACTGAAGCTTTCTTT
-	TRBV29-1	TRBJ1-2	-	CSAATGDGYTF	TGCAGCGCCGCGACAGGAGATGGCTACACCTTC
once	TRBV6-6	TRBJ2-7	TRBD1	CASRKTGDQEYF	TGTGCCAGCCGAAAAACAGGGGACCAGGAGTACTTC
-	TRBV10-2	TRBJ2-5	TRBD1	CASSESRQGAGTQYF	TGCGCCAGCAGTGAGTCGAGACAGGGTGCCGGGACCCAGTACTTC
-	TRBV5-6	TRBJ2-7	-	CASSHQGWEQYF	TGTGCCAGCAGCCATCAGGGGTGGGAGCAGTACTTC
-	TRBV25-1	TRBJ1-5	TRBD1	CASSGQGLLYSNQPQHF	TGTGCCAGCTCGGGACAGGGGCTCCTATATAGCAATCAGCCCCAGCATTTT
-	TRBV11-2	TRBJ1-1	TRBD1	CASSSGTAMNTEAFF	TGTGCCAGCAGCTCCGGGACAGCCATGAACACTGAAGCTTTCTTT